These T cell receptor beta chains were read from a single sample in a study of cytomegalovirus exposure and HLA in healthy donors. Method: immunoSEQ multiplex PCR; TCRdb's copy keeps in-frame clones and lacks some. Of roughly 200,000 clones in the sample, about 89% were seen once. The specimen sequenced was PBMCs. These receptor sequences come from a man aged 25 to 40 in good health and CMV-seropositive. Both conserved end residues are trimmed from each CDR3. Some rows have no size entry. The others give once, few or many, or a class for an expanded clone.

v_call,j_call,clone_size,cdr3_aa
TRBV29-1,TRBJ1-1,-,SAFLTGGNTEAF
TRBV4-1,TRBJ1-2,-,ASSQRTFGNNYGYT
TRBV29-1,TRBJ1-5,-,SVQGGVNQPQH
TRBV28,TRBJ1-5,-,ASSLTRGTQH
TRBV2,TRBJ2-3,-,ASEPSRRAIDTQY
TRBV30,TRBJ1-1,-,AWSVDTYKAF
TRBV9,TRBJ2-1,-,ASSVGTTPYNEQF
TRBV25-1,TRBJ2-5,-,ASSELAGGTQY
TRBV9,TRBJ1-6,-,ASSVRGENSPLH
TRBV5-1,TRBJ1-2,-,ASSPLQGSAYGYT
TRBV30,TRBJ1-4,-,AWSVSSEKLF
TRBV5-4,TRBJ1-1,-,ASSLGVNTEAF
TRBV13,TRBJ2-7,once,ASSYRKGQY
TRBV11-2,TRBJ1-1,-,ASRPTGDPEAF
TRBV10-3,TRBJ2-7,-,AISESGTSGRVEQY
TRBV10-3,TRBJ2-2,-,AIRDRGDAGELF
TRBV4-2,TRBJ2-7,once,ASSQEQTLTSYEQY
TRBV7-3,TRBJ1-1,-,ASSLSDRYTEAF
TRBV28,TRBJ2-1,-,ASVRGRGYNEQF
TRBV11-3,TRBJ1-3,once,ASSSRAASKGNTIY
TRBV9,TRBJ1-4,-,ASSPRTGAVEKLF
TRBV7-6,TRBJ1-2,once,ASSETTNYGYT
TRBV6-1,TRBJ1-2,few,ASSEGVTVNYGYT
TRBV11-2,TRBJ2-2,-,ASSLGPYTGELF
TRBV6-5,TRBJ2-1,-,ASGRGQTNEQF
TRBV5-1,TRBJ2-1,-,ASSLRGQTYNEQF
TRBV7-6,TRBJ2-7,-,ASSFEGFSYEQY
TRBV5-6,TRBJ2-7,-,ASSLFASSYEQY
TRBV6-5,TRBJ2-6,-,ASSRGAGANVLT
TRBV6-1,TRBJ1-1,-,ASSELRQGLRNTEAF
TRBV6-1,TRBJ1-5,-,ASRGNPNQPQH
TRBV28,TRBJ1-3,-,ASTSFLIGDTIY
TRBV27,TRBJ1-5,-,ASSLNPNQPQH
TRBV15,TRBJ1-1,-,ATSLEGMANTEAF
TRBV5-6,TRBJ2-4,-,ASSSWGSGLAKNIQY
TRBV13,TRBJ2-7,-,ASSSELNEGSGYYEQY
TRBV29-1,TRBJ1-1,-,SVVGDGKNTEAF
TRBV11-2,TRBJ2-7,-,ASSPLLGTYEQY
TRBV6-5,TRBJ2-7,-,ASTRNGDEQY
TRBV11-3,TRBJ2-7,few,ASTPGLSEQY
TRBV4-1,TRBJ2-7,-,ASSQGSLGYEQY
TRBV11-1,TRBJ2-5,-,ASSPAGGEETQY
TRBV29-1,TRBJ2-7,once,SVTSGRVEQY
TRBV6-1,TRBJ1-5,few,ASSEAPGNSNQPQH